A single sample is the source of the 25 T cell receptor beta chains below, sequenced in a study of regulatory T cells in long-lasting Graves disease. The authors built TCR beta libraries using iRepertoire HTBI primers and Arm-PCR of CDR3 regions. Using its own MiXCR run on the multiplex PCR reads, TCRdb lists one record per CDR3 protein. The repertoire holds 450,000 to 600,000 distinct CDR3 sequences, with 15% to 20% as singletons. Time point described: newly diagnosed GD, antithyroid drugs for less than 3 months. Following extraction of RNA from PBMCs, that RNA was used to make the TCR library. The same specimen was also included in a second study, on T cells in Graves' hyperthyroidism and ophthalmopathy.

The sample was peripheral blood mononuclear cells (PBMCs), taken at new diagnosis, from a patient treated with antithyroid drugs. These TCRs come from a man between 35 and 55 years old with Graves disease.

The chain combines TRBV20-1 with TRBJ2-3; 9 bases map to TRBD2. The V and J ends lost 5 bases and 4 bases, in that order; junction bases with no gene match: 13. CDR1 DFQATT and CDR2 SNEGSKA come from the germline V gene (reference sequence). This CDR3 spans 16 amino acids. In DNA, the CDR3 is TGCAGTGCTTTCCTACAGGGTGCGGGAGGGCCAGATACGCAGTATTTT. Protein product: CSAFLQGAGGPDTQYF.

This clonotype was counted many times. An end of the junction does not agree with germline; a read error may underlie this. V and J are TRBV4-1 and TRBJ2-7; 9 nucleotides align to TRBD1. The CDR3 covers 14 residues. The germline gives CDR1 MGHRA, CDR2 YSYEKL. The CDR3 coding sequence is TGTGCCAGCAGCCAAGGGGACAGGGAAGCCGAGCAGTACTTC. Translated, it gives CASSQGDREAEQYF.

There are a few counts of this clonotype. J is TRBJ2-3 and V is TRBV18; perhaps TRBD2 as D (5 bases). There are 14 residues in the CDR3. Trimming removed 6 bases from V and 6 bases from J, with 16 bases in between. Germline V gene data show CDR1 as KGHSH and CDR2 as LQKENI. This CDR3 reads CASSLKHGMDTQYF. The CDR3 coding sequence is TGTGCCAGCTCCCTTAAACACGGGATGGATACGCAGTATTTT.

V gene TRBV18 combines with J gene TRBJ1-5; 9 nucleotides align to TRBD1. Losses at the gene ends were 3 bases for V and 3 bases for J; bases not matched to a gene: 9. The CDR3 is made up of 17 amino acids. The V gene's germline CDR1 is KGHSH and CDR2 LQKENI. CDR3 amino acids: CASSPTQGAKNNQPQHF. The CDR3 coding sequence is TGTGCCAGCTCACCTACACAGGGGGCTAAGAACAATCAGCCCCAGCATTTT.

This clonotype was observed a few times. This could be a read error, since a much larger clone is one nucleotide away. The V and J genes are TRBV11-3 and TRBJ2-7; possible D gene TRBD2, 5 bases. The V and J ends lost 8 bases and 5 bases respectively, with 16 bases between them. The CDR3 length is 13 residues. Germline V gives CDR1 SGHNT, CDR2 YENEEA. CDR3 in DNA: TGTGCCAGCGGCGAAAGAGGGTTCCACGAGCAGTACTTC. As protein: CASGERGFHEQYF.

This clonotype was picked up many times. V gene TRBV27 combines with J gene TRBJ2-3, with D perhaps matching TRBD1 or TRBD2 (5 bases each). The V and J ends lost 3 bases and 2 bases respectively, with 12 bases between them. CDR3 size: 15 residues. The V gene's germline CDR1 is MNHEY and CDR2 SMNVEV (reference sequence). The CDR3 reads CASSFRDPVTDTQYF. CDR3 in DNA: TGTGCCAGCAGTTTCCGGGACCCAGTCACAGATACGCAGTATTTT.

This clonotype was seen ten or more times. The chain is built from TRBV28 and TRBJ2-1; 15 bases are shared with TRBD2. CDR1 is MDHEN, CDR2 SYDVKM, per germline. Trimming took 7 bases from V and 5 from J; bases not matched to a gene: 21. The CDR3 has 21 amino acids. Here the CDR3 reads CASTTFPIAGTSGRYDNEQFF. The CDR3 DNA reads TGTGCCAGCACCACCTTCCCCATCGCCGGGACTAGCGGGAGGTACGACAATGAGCAGTTCTTC.

This clonotype showed up many times. The CDR3 nucleotides are TGCAGTGCTCGCGGACTAGTCCCCGGTAAACAGGTATCAGATACGCAGTATTTT. This codes for CSARGLVPGKQVSDTQYF. The chain employs TRBV20-1 and TRBJ2-3, with 7 bases lining up with TRBD2. This CDR3 spans 18 amino acids. CDR1 DFQATT and CDR2 SNEGSKA come from the germline V gene (reference sequence). V shed 5 bases and J 4 bases; nucleotides not matched to a gene: 21.

This clonotype was counted ten times or more. The chain is built from TRBV6-2 or TRBV6-3 and TRBJ1-5; 8 positions match TRBD1. The V gene end was trimmed by 2 bases and the J gene end by 2 bases; junction bases not matched to a gene: 2. Germline lookup yields CDR1 MNHEY and CDR2 SVGEGT. CDR3 length equals 15 residues. This CDR3 reads CASSYPTGGNQPQHF. CDR3 coding DNA: TGTGCCAGCAGTTACCCGACAGGGGGCAATCAGCCCCAGCATTTT.

The chain recombines TRBV28 with TRBJ2-3; D may be TRBD2 (5 bases). Trimming pared 10 bases from V and 2 bases from J, leaving 10 bases between. This CDR3 has 12 residues. CDR1 and CDR2 (germline): MDHEN, SYDVKM. The CDR3 nucleotides read TGTGCCACCACGGACTCCACAGATACGCAGTATTTT. Translating it yields CATTDSTDTQYF.

This rearrangement joins TRBV5-4 to TRBJ2-1, with TRBD2 as a possible D gene (5 bases). V lost 5 bases and J 7 bases, leaving 16 bases between the germline ends. The CDR3 extends over 14 amino acids. Per the germline V gene, CDR1 is SGHNT and CDR2 is YYREEE (reference sequence). The CDR3 is CASRSLGGGNEQFF. As DNA, the CDR3 is TGTGCCAGCAGGAGCTTGGGTGGCGGGAATGAGCAGTTCTTC.

This clonotype has a handful of counts. This chain joins TRBV27 and TRBJ1-1; D may be TRBD1 (6 bases). Trimming took 8 bases from V and 0 from J, leaving 13 bases between them. Germline CDR1 reads MNHEY; CDR2 reads SMNVEV (reference sequence). The CDR3 is 14 amino acids. The CDR3 DNA follows: TGTGCCAGCGTGTCCCAGGGGATGAACACTGAAGCTTTCTTT. Amino acid sequence: CASVSQGMNTEAFF.

A note on this clonotype: A single base is all that separates this from a far larger clone, so a read error is likely. The chain couples TRBV3-1 to TRBJ2-3, with 8 positions matching TRBD2. The J call is doubtful: the DNA matches TRBJ2-4 better. CDR3 size: 13 residues. From germline, CDR1 is LGHDT and CDR2 YNNKEL (reference sequence). CDR3 sequence: CASSHPGLVVQYF. In DNA form, the CDR3 reads TGTGCCAGCAGCCACCCGGGACTAGTCGTTCAGTACTTC.

This clonotype was detected ten times or more. The CDR3 protein is CSVEPLRTEQFF. CDR3 nucleotide sequence: TGCAGCGTTGAACCACTACGGACCGAGCAGTTCTTC. The V call is TRBV29-1, the J call TRBJ2-1; D not resolved. V dropped 2 bases and J dropped 10 bases, with 12 bases sitting between them. CDR3 length: 12 amino acids. From germline, CDR1 is SQVTM and CDR2 ANQGSEA.

A single count supports this clonotype. The chain has TRBV28 and TRBJ2-3; 14 bases are shared with TRBD2. This CDR3 has 17 residues. V trimming: 3 bases; J trimming: 1 base; junction bases outside the gene matches: 3. Germline V gene data show CDR1 as MDHEN and CDR2 as SYDVKM. The CDR3 sequence: CASSLEGLAGGTDTQYF. The CDR3 DNA is TGTGCCAGCAGTTTGGAGGGACTAGCGGGAGGCACAGATACGCAGTATTTT.

This clonotype was seen only a few times. The V call is TRBV9, the J call TRBJ1-2; D is ambiguous. Germline V gene data show CDR1 as SGDLS and CDR2 as YYNGEE. CDR3 size: 14 residues. Trimming took 0 bases from V and 4 from J, leaving 10 bases between them. CDR3 coding DNA: TGTGCCAGCAGCGTAGCGACCAATACCTATGGCTACACCTTC. Translating it yields CASSVATNTYGYTF.

This clonotype has a count of ten or more. CDR3 nucleotides: TGTGCCATCACCATGGGACAGGACTACGAGCAGTACTTC. Its translation: CAITMGQDYEQYF. This rearrangement joins TRBV10-3 to TRBJ2-7; 8 positions match TRBD1. J gave up 3 bases and V 7 bases, and 5 bases lay outside the gene matches. In germline, CDR1 is ENHRY, CDR2 SYGVKD. This CDR3 has 13 amino acids.

Only a few counts were recorded for this clonotype. V gene TRBV11-2 combines with J gene TRBJ1-2; TRBD1 is a possible D gene (5 bases). Trimming took off 5 bases at V and 2 bases at J, with 18 bases between the two ends. Germline loops: CDR1 SGHAT, CDR2 FQNNGV. The CDR3 consists of 16 residues. This CDR3 is CASSPQELRGNYGYTF. The DNA for the CDR3 is TGTGCCAGCAGCCCACAGGAACTCCGGGGCAACTATGGCTACACCTTC.

In its sample, this clonotype was seen many times. CDR3 loop: CASSDPGQASYEQYF. The DNA for the CDR3 is TGTGCCAGCAGTGATCCGGGACAGGCCAGCTACGAGCAGTACTTC. The J gene is TRBJ2-7, the V gene TRBV28, with TRBD1 identical over 8 bases. The germline V gene encodes CDR1 MDHEN and CDR2 SYDVKM. V was clipped by 5 bases and J by 3 bases; unmatched bases: 9. The CDR3 has 15 amino acids.

This clonotype was seen ten or more times. The chain joins TRBV2 to TRBJ2-5; tentatively, D is TRBD1 (5 bases). In germline, CDR1 is SNHLY, CDR2 FYNNEI. The V and J ends lost 10 bases and 5 bases respectively, with 20 bases between them. The CDR3 extends over 14 amino acids. The CDR3 spells CATQGQVSGETQYF. The CDR3 bases are TGTGCCACCCAGGGTCAGGTTTCAGGCGAGACCCAGTACTTC.

This clonotype was seen at least ten times. The chain combines TRBV28 with TRBJ1-1; 10 bases align to TRBD1. The CDR3 runs to 14 residues. Trimming at V came to 7 bases and at J to 4 bases, leaving 6 bases not matched to a gene. The germline V gene encodes CDR1 MDHEN and CDR2 SYDVKM. The CDR3 here is CASTVWTGGTEAFF. The CDR3 DNA is TGTGCCAGCACCGTTTGGACAGGGGGCACTGAAGCTTTCTTT.

With respect to this clonotype: A much bigger clone sits one base away, suggesting this may be a read error. J is TRBJ2-1 and V is TRBV20-1; 8 nucleotides match TRBD1. Per the germline V gene, CDR1 is DFQATT and CDR2 is SNEGSKA (reference sequence). This CDR3 is built from 14 residues. CDR3 nucleotide sequence: TGCAGTGCTAGCCGGGACAGGCCTTACAATGAGCAGCTCTTC. It yields the protein CSASRDRPYNEQLF.

This clonotype was recorded at least ten times. The V call is TRBV12-3 or TRBV12-4, the J call TRBJ2-3, with D uncertain. V was shortened by 3 bases and J by 0 bases, with 10 bases between the two germline ends. CDR3 length: 15 amino acids. The CDR3 region has the DNA TGTGCCAGCAGTTTTTGGTCTTCTAGCACAGATACGCAGTATTTT. Encoded protein: CASSFWSSSTDTQYF.

This clonotype was picked up many times. The V gene is TRBV28, the J gene TRBJ1-5; 8 bases agree with TRBD1. The CDR3 loop spans 16 amino acids. CDR1 and CDR2 (germline): MDHEN, SYDVKM. Trimming removed 7 bases from V and 11 bases from J; junction bases left unmatched: 19. The CDR3 here is CASNHRGGQGAMTQHF. The DNA for the CDR3 is TGTGCCAGCAACCATAGGGGGGGGCAGGGGGCGATGACCCAGCATTTT.

The sample holds a few counts of this clonotype. The chain is built from TRBV28 and TRBJ2-3; D uncertain. V dropped 8 bases and J dropped 2 bases, with 8 bases sitting between them. The CDR3 contains 12 residues. Per the germline V gene, CDR1 is MDHEN and CDR2 is SYDVKM. CDR3 sequence: CASGSDTDTQYF. The CDR3 region has the DNA TGTGCCAGCGGGTCAGACACAGATACGCAGTATTTT.